The rows below give T cell receptor beta chains drawn from one sample of a study of T cells after yellow fever vaccination. TCRdb re-called the 5' RACE reads with MiXCR, one entry per CDR3 protein. The repertoire includes some 320,000 distinct CDR3 sequences, over 3.5% of them detected once, and 19% sits in the top ten. Sequencing was performed on PBMCs, taken 15 days after the yellow fever booster vaccination. The source of these receptors is a man aged 18 to 29 who received the YFV17D yellow fever vaccine. Each CDR3 is given with its conserved first and last residue. The order of the fields is D gene, J gene, V gene, clone size, CDR3 DNA, CDR3 protein. The D gene is left open where the match is weak. Rows give clone size only sometimes, using once, few, many, or a class for an expanded clone.

-,TRBJ1-4,TRBV5-1,few,TGCGCCAGCAGCTACCTAAAGGGTGGGGAAAAACTGTTTTTT,CASSYLKGGEKLFF
TRBD1,TRBJ1-5,TRBV5-6,few,TGTGCCAGCAGCTTGGCAAGCACAGGGGTTTACAATCAGCCCCAGCATTTT,CASSLASTGVYNQPQHF
-,TRBJ2-3,TRBV5-1,few,TGCGCCAGCGGCACTAGAACAGTGGATACGCAGTATTTT,CASGTRTVDTQYF
TRBD2,TRBJ2-5,TRBV6-1,many,TGTGCCAGCAGTGAATCCGCGGGGGGCCAAGAGACCCAGTACTTC,CASSESAGGQETQYF
TRBD1,TRBJ1-2,TRBV19,few,TGTGCCAGTAGTAACACAGGGGGCGTCTATGGCTACACCTTC,CASSNTGGVYGYTF
TRBD1,TRBJ2-5,TRBV20-1,-,TGCAGTGCGAGACAGGGAGTGGAGACCCAGTACTTC,CSARQGVETQYF
-,TRBJ2-2,TRBV12-3/TRBV12-4,-,TGTGCCAGCAGCGAAAGGGGAAGCACCGGGGAGCTGTTTTTT,CASSERGSTGELFF
TRBD2,TRBJ2-4,TRBV7-7,many,TGTGCTAGCAGCTCACCGGGAGGGGCGGGGGGTCTACATCTAGCCAAAAACATTCAGTACTTC,CASSSPGGAGGLHLAKNIQYF
-,TRBJ1-6,TRBV7-2,many,TGTGCCAGCAGCTATTCCCCCGGGGCGCTCCACTTT,CASSYSPGALHF
TRBD1,TRBJ1-4,TRBV6-5,many,TGTGCCAGCAGTTCCCCGACAGGGAATGAAAAACTGTTTTTT,CASSSPTGNEKLFF
TRBD1,TRBJ2-3,TRBV6-5,few,TGTGCCAGCGGACGCCGGGACAGAGGAACAGATACGCAGTATTTT,CASGRRDRGTDTQYF
-,TRBJ2-7,TRBV4-3,few,TGCGCCAGCAGCCCGTCCGGGGCCTACGAGCAGTACTTC,CASSPSGAYEQYF
-,TRBJ2-7,TRBV23-1,-,TGCGCCAGCCTTCGTTGTGGGGCCGACTCCTACGAGCAGTACTTC,CASLRCGADSYEQYF
-,TRBJ1-1,TRBV18,few,TGTGCCAGCTCATTAAGGACGGCAAAAGCTTTCTTT,CASSLRTAKAFF
TRBD1,TRBJ2-1,TRBV12-3/TRBV12-4,many,TGTGCCAGCAGTCACGACAGGGCTTACAATGAGCAGTTCTTC,CASSHDRAYNEQFF
TRBD2,TRBJ2-5,TRBV7-2,-,TGTGCCAGCAGCCAAGCGGGAGTAAGGGCTTTAGGGGAGACCCAGTACTTC,CASSQAGVRALGETQYF
-,TRBJ1-2,TRBV6-4,many,TGTGCCAGCAACCAGGGGTTGGACTATGGCTACACCTTC,CASNQGLDYGYTF
TRBD1,TRBJ1-6,TRBV3-1,-,TGTGCCAGCAGCCAAGAGTTTACAGGGGTCTCACCCCTCCACTTT,CASSQEFTGVSPLHF
-,TRBJ1-1,TRBV25-1,few,TGTGCCAGCAGTGAAATGGCAGGGAGCACTGAAGCTTTCTTT,CASSEMAGSTEAFF
-,TRBJ1-6,TRBV4-1,many,TGCGCCAGCAGCCAGACAAGAGAGGGGTTATATTCACCCCTCCACTTT,CASSQTREGLYSPLHF
TRBD1,TRBJ1-6,TRBV5-1,many,TGCGCCAGCAGCTCGCAGGGACAGTTATCCCGTTCACCCCTCCACTTT,CASSSQGQLSRSPLHF
TRBD2,TRBJ2-5,TRBV7-6,many,TGTGCCAGCAGCTTAAGTAGCGGGGGGGCGGAAGAGACCCAGTACTTC,CASSLSSGGAEETQYF
TRBD2,TRBJ2-3,TRBV5-5,many,TGTGCCAGCATCGAAGGGCGGGGGGTCACAGATACGCAGTATTTT,CASIEGRGVTDTQYF